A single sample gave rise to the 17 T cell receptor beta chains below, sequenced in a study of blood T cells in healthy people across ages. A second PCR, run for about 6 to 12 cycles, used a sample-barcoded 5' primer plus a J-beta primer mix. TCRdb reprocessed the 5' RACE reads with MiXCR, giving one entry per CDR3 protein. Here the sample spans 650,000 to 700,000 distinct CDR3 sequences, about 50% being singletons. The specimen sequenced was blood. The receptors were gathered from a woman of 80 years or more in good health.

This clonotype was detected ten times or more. The CDR3 bases are TGTGCCAGCAGTACCCACGGGGGGTGGGAGACCCAGTACTTC. Translating gives CASSTHGGWETQYF. The V call is TRBV6-6, the J call TRBJ2-5; TRBD2 matches 7 bases. The V gene end was trimmed by 5 bases and the J gene end by 5 bases; junction bases not matched to a gene: 8. CDR1 MNHNY and CDR2 SVGAGI come from the germline V gene (reference sequence). This CDR3 comprises 14 residues.

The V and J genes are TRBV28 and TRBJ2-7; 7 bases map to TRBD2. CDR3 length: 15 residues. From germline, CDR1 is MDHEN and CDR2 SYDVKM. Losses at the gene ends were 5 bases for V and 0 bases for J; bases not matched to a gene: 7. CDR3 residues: CASSPGTTLSYEQYF. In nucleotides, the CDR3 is TGTGCCAGCAGTCCCGGGACTACACTCTCCTACGAGCAGTACTTC.

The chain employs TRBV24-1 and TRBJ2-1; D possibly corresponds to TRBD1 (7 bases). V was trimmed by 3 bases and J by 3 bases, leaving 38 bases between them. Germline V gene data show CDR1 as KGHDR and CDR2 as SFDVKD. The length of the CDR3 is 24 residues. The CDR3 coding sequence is TGTGCCACCAGTGATCAAACCAGGACCCGGGCAGGGGGTCCGAGGGACTCCCTCTACAATGAGCAGTTCTTC. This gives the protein CATSDQTRTRAGGPRDSLYNEQFF.

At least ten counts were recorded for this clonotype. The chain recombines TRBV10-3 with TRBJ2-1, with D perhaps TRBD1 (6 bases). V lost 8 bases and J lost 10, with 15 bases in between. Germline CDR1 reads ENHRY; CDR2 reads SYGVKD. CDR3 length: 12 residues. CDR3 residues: CAIGGQTGEQFF. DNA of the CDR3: TGTGCCATCGGCGGACAGACTGGGGAGCAGTTCTTC.

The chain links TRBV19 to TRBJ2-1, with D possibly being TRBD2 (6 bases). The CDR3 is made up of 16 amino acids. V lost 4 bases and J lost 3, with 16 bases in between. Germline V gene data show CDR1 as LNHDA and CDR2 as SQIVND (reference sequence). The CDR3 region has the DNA TGTGCCAGTAGTACGTTTCGGGACTCCGGCTACAATGAGCAGTTCTTC. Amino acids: CASSTFRDSGYNEQFF.

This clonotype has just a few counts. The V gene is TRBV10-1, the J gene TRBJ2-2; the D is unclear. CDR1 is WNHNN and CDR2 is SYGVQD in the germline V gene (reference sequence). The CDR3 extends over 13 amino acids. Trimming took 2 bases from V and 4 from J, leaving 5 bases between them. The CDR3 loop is CASSEEFTGELFF. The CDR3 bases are TGCGCCAGCAGTGAGGAGTTCACCGGGGAGCTGTTTTTT.

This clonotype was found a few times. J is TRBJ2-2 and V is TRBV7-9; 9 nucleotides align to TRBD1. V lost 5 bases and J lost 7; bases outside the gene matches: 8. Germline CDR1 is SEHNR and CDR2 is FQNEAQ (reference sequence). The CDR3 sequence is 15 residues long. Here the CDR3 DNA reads TGTGCCAGCAGCCCCAACAGGGGGCTCGGCGGGGAGCTGTTTTTT. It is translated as CASSPNRGLGGELFF.

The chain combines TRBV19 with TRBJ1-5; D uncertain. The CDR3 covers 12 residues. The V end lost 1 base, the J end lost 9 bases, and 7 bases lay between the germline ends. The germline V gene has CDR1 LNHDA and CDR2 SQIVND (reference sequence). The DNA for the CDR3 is TGTGCCAGTAGTATAGGCCCCGGGCCCCAGCATTTT. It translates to CASSIGPGPQHF.

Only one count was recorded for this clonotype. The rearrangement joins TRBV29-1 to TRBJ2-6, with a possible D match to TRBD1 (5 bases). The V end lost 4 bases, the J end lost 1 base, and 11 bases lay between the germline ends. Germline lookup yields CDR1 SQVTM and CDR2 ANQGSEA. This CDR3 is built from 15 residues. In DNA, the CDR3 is TGCAGCGTTGGAGCAGGGAAGTCTGGGGCCAACGTCCTGACTTTC. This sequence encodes CSVGAGKSGANVLTF.

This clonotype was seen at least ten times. CDR3 loop: CASSRAGQGGNYGYTF. Here the CDR3 DNA reads TGTGCCAGCAGCCGAGCCGGACAGGGGGGTAACTATGGCTACACCTTC. The chain carries TRBV6-6 and TRBJ1-2; 10 bases match TRBD1. J lost 1 base, V lost 6 bases, and 8 bases had no gene match. Germline assignment: CDR1 MNHNY and CDR2 SVGAGI (reference sequence). The CDR3 covers 16 residues.

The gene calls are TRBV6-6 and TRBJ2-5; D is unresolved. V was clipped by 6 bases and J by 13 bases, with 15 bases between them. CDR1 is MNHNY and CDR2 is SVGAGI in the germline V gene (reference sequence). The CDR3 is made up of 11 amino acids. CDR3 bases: TGTGCCAGCAGGTCCAACAATGAGCGGTACTTC. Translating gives CASRSNNERYF.

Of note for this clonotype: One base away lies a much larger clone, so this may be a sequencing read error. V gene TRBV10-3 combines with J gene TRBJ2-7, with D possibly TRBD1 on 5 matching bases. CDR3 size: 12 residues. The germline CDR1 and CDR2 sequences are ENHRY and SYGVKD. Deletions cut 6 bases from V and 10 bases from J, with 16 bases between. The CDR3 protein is CAIRATGGAQYF. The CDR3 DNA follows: TGTGCCATCAGGGCCACAGGTGGAGCCCAGTACTTC.

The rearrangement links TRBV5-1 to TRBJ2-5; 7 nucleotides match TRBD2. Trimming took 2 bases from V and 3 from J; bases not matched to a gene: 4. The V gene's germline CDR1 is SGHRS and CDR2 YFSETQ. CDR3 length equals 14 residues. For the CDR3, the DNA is TGCGCCAGCAGCTTTAGGCTAGCGGAAGAGACCCAGTACTTC. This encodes CASSFRLAEETQYF.

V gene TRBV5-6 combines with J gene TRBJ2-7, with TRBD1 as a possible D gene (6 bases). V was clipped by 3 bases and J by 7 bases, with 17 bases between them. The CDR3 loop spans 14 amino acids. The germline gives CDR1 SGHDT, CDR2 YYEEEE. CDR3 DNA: TGTGCCAGCAGCTCACAGGGATTGCCTAGGGAGCAGTACTTC. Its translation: CASSSQGLPREQYF.

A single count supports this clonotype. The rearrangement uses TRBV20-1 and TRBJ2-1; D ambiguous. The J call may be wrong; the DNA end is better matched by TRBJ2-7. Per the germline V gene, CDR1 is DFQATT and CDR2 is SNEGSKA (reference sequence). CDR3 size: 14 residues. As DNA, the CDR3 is TGCAGTGCTAGAGACGGGTATTCCTACAATGAGCAGTACTTC. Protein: CSARDGYSYNEQYF.

The chain's CDR3 is CSVAGSSYEQYF. In nucleotides, the CDR3 is TGCAGCGTTGCGGGTAGCTCCTACGAGCAGTACTTC. The rearrangement joins TRBV29-1 to TRBJ2-7; D unclear. CDR1 SQVTM and CDR2 ANQGSEA come from the germline V gene. V gave up 4 bases and J gave up 0 bases, with 7 bases separating them. The CDR3 sequence is 12 residues long.

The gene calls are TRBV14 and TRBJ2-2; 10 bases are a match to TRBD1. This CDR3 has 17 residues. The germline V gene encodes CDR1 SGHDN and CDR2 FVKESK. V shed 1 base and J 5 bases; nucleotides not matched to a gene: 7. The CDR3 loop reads CASSQVFGTGDTGELFF. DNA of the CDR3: TGTGCCAGCAGCCAAGTTTTTGGGACAGGGGATACCGGGGAGCTGTTTTTT.